A selection of T cell receptor beta chains follows, all from one sample in a study of blood T cell repertoires in COVID-19. The data were produced by immunoSEQ multiplex PCR, yet TCRdb's version contains in-frame clones alone and is incomplete. The data contain 330,000 or so clones, approximately 89% of them singletons. Sequenced input: peripheral blood. The receptors come from a woman aged 60 to 75 with COVID-19, enrolled during active disease. CDR3s include the opening cysteine and the closing phenylalanine or tryptophan. The D gene is left open where the match is weak. Not every row has a clone size; where given, it reads once, few, many or a size class.

j_gene,v_gene,d_gene,abundance,CDR3nt,CDR3aa
TRBJ1-2,TRBV29-1,NA,NA,TGCAGCGTAAGCACGATTACAGGAGCCTATGGCTACACCTTC,CSVSTITGAYGYTF
TRBJ1-2,TRBV5-4,NA,NA,TGTGCCAGCAGCTCTCCGCCGGGACAAGGCTACACCTTC,CASSSPPGQGYTF
TRBJ1-2,TRBV19,NA,NA,TGTGCCAGTAGTATAGGATTGGTGGGGCGGCGGTACTATGGCTACACCTTC,CASSIGLVGRRYYGYTF
TRBJ1-2,TRBV19,NA,NA,TGTGCCAGTAGTCGAAATCAGGCCGCTCCTAACTATGGCTACACCTTC,CASSRNQAAPNYGYTF
TRBJ1-2,TRBV5-4,TRBD1,NA,TGTGCCAGCAGCGTGGACAGGACCGCTAACTATGGCTACACCTTC,CASSVDRTANYGYTF
TRBJ2-7,TRBV7-2,NA,NA,TGTGCCAGCAGTTTGTTAATTTCCTACGAGCAGTACTTC,CASSLLISYEQYF
TRBJ1-2,TRBV11-3,NA,NA,TGTGCCAGCAGCAGCCCCAAGCGGGGGCGGCAGAACTATGGCTACACCTTC,CASSSPKRGRQNYGYTF
TRBJ1-2,TRBV19,NA,NA,TGTGCCAGTAGCCCTTCGACAGATTCCTATGGCTACACCTTC,CASSPSTDSYGYTF
TRBJ2-6,TRBV7-3,NA,NA,TGTGCCAGCAGCCTGACCGGGACAATTAGCTCTGGGGCCAACGTCCTGACTTTC,CASSLTGTISSGANVLTF
TRBJ1-2,TRBV18,NA,NA,TGTGCCAGCTCACCGGATTCCCGGGATACGGCCCACTTC,CASSPDSRDTAHF
TRBJ1-5,TRBV6-5,NA,NA,TGTGCCAGCAGATCGACGGAGGTAACTCAGCCCCAGCATTTT,CASRSTEVTQPQHF
TRBJ2-7,TRBV6-5,NA,NA,TGTGCCAGCAGTTCCCATGGGGCTGCCTCCTACGAGCAGTACTTC,CASSSHGAASYEQYF
TRBJ1-2,TRBV5-1,NA,NA,TGCGCCAGCAGCAAAACACCGACGGAGGGCTACACCTTC,CASSKTPTEGYTF
TRBJ1-4,TRBV6-6,TRBD1,few,TGTGCCAGCAGTTACGACAGGGTTAATGAAAAACTGTTTTTT,CASSYDRVNEKLFF
TRBJ2-3,TRBV18,TRBD1,NA,TGTGCCAGCTCTCCAGGGGGCCATGAAGATACGCAGTATTTT,CASSPGGHEDTQYF
TRBJ1-1,TRBV7-8,TRBD1,NA,TGTGCCAGCAGCTCAAACAGGGGGCTGACTGAAGCTTTCTTT,CASSSNRGLTEAFF
TRBJ2-7,TRBV5-6,NA,once,TGTGCCAGCAGCCGATGGACAGACTACGAGCAGTACTTC,CASSRWTDYEQYF
TRBJ2-2,TRBV9,NA,NA,TGTGCCAGCAGCTTCTTCGGGGAGCTGTTTTTT,CASSFFGELFF
TRBJ1-1,TRBV28,TRBD1,few,TGTGCCAGCAGACCTTTACAGACAGGGCCCATGGACACTGAAGCTTTCTTT,CASRPLQTGPMDTEAFF
TRBJ1-1,TRBV18,NA,NA,TGTGCCAGCTCACCATCGGAGTACACTGAAGCTTTCTTT,CASSPSEYTEAFF
TRBJ1-5,TRBV6-5,TRBD1,NA,TGTGCCAGCAGTCTGGACAGGGCTGGCAATCAGCCCCAGCATTTT,CASSLDRAGNQPQHF
TRBJ1-1,TRBV29-1,NA,NA,TGCAGCGTCCGTCGGGGTACCGGCAATGAAGCTTTCTTT,CSVRRGTGNEAFF
TRBJ1-6,TRBV18,NA,NA,TGTGCCAGCTCACCCGGGGCTGGCAGGGGCCTCCACTTT,CASSPGAGRGLHF
TRBJ2-5,TRBV29-1,NA,NA,TGCAGCGGCGGGCGGGAGACCCAGTACTTC,CSGGRETQYF
TRBJ1-3,TRBV5-6,TRBD1,NA,TGTGCCAGCAGCCCGACAGGGGTCTCTGGAAACACCATATATTTT,CASSPTGVSGNTIYF
TRBJ2-2,TRBV6-1,TRBD1,NA,TGTGCCAGCAGTGCGTCCGTGGGACAGGGGGCTTCCGGGGAGCTGTTTTTT,CASSASVGQGASGELFF
TRBJ2-4,TRBV9,NA,NA,TGTGCCAGCAGCAGAGCCGAGGGGGTAACCAAAAACATTCAGTACTTC,CASSRAEGVTKNIQYF
TRBJ2-3,TRBV5-5,TRBD2,NA,TGTGCCAGCAGCCGACACTACGGGACTAGCGGGGTCACAGATACGCAGTATTTT,CASSRHYGTSGVTDTQYF
TRBJ2-5,TRBV9,NA,NA,TGTGCCAGCAGCCAGCGGACAGCGGAGACCCAGTACTTC,CASSQRTAETQYF
TRBJ1-1,TRBV19,TRBD1,NA,TGTGCCAGTAGCCATGGTAGGGGGCTTACTGAAGCTTTCTTT,CASSHGRGLTEAFF
TRBJ1-2,TRBV28,TRBD1,once,TGTGCCAGCAGTTTGAGGGGGCGTCACTATGGCTACACCTTC,CASSLRGRHYGYTF
TRBJ2-1,TRBV7-9,TRBD2,NA,TGTGCCAGCAGCTCCCGCGGGGGGGGATACAATGAGCAGTTCTTC,CASSSRGGGYNEQFF
TRBJ2-7,TRBV6-2/TRBV6-3,NA,once,TGTGCCAGCAGTTACCAGGGGTTCGTCGAGCAGTACTTC,CASSYQGFVEQYF
TRBJ2-3,TRBV4-1,TRBD2,NA,TGCGCCAGCAGACGCTCCACTAGCGGGGGAACCACAGATACGCAGTATTTT,CASRRSTSGGTTDTQYF
TRBJ2-7,TRBV27,TRBD1,NA,TGTGCCAGCGGGTCCGGGACAGCCTCCTACGAGCAGTACTTC,CASGSGTASYEQYF
TRBJ2-7,TRBV27,TRBD1,NA,TGTGCCAGCAGTCCGACAGGGGCCTCCTACGAGCAGTACTTC,CASSPTGASYEQYF
TRBJ1-6,TRBV5-1,NA,NA,TGCGCCAGCAGCGCGGGCCTCCGGGCCCTCCACTTT,CASSAGLRALHF
TRBJ2-4,TRBV5-1,TRBD2,NA,TGCGCCAGCAGCGTAGGCGGGGGTGGCAAAAACATTCAGTACTTC,CASSVGGGGKNIQYF
TRBJ1-2,TRBV29-1,NA,few,TGCAGCGTCTCTCGGGGGAACTATGGCTACACCTTC,CSVSRGNYGYTF
TRBJ2-5,TRBV19,NA,NA,TGTGCCAGTAGAAGTAGGGGGGGCGGGGAGACCCAGTACTTC,CASRSRGGGETQYF
TRBJ1-6,TRBV9,NA,NA,TGTGCCAGCAGCGCACAAGGAGGTTCACCCCTCCACTTT,CASSAQGGSPLHF
TRBJ1-2,TRBV7-8,NA,NA,TGTGCCAGCAGCTTAGGATCAGCGAGATATGGCTACACCTTC,CASSLGSARYGYTF
TRBJ1-6,TRBV6-6,TRBD1,NA,TGTGCCAGCAGCAGGGGGGACTCACCCCTCCACTTT,CASSRGDSPLHF
TRBJ2-6,TRBV11-2,NA,NA,TGTGCCAGCAGCTTACCGACCCCAGGGACTGGGGCCAACGTCCTGACTTTC,CASSLPTPGTGANVLTF
TRBJ1-1,TRBV27,NA,NA,TGTGCCAGCAGTTTCACTCCCTTGCTGAACACTGAAGCTTTCTTT,CASSFTPLLNTEAFF
TRBJ1-5,TRBV5-5,NA,few,TGTGCCAGCAGCTTGGAGGGAGACAATCAGCCCCAGCATTTT,CASSLEGDNQPQHF
TRBJ1-1,TRBV12-5,TRBD1,NA,TGTGCTAGTGTCACAGGGGATCCAGCTTTCTTT,CASVTGDPAFF
TRBJ1-2,TRBV18,NA,NA,TGTGCCAGCTCTGCAGACGGAGGAAACTATGGCTACACCTTC,CASSADGGNYGYTF
TRBJ2-7,TRBV5-6,TRBD2,NA,TGTGCCAGCATCACAGGGACTAGCGGCCCCCGCGAGCAGTACTTC,CASITGTSGPREQYF
TRBJ1-1,TRBV21-1,NA,NA,TGTGCCAGCAGTTCTCAGGGAAGGGAAACTGAAGCTTTCTTT,CASSSQGRETEAFF
TRBJ2-3,TRBV6-2/TRBV6-3,TRBD2,NA,TGTGCCAGCAGTTACTGGACTAGCGGGGGGTACACAGATACGCAGTATTTT,CASSYWTSGGYTDTQYF
TRBJ2-2,TRBV15,TRBD1,NA,TGTGCCACCAGCAGGGACAGGGGAACCGGGGAGCTGTTTTTT,CATSRDRGTGELFF
TRBJ2-7,TRBV9,NA,NA,TGTGCCAGCAGCGTAGTCGGGGGGCTCGACGAGCAGTACTTC,CASSVVGGLDEQYF
TRBJ1-5,TRBV19,NA,NA,TGTGCCAGTAGTACCATTACCTACAGGGCGCTACTCAATCAGCCCCAGCATTTT,CASSTITYRALLNQPQHF
TRBJ1-1,TRBV29-1,NA,NA,TGCAGCGTCCGGAGGGAGGCTGAAGCTTTCTTT,CSVRREAEAFF